These 27 T cell receptor beta chains were sequenced from one sample in a study of blood T cell repertoires in COVID-19. The repertoire was sequenced with immunoSEQ multiplex PCR; TCRdb's copy has only in-frame clones and lacks some. The data contain 50,000 to 55,000 clones, 86% of them singletons. The sequenced material came from peripheral blood. Receptors were obtained from an elderly woman with acute or convalescent COVID-19.

As for this clone: One end of the junction varies from germline; a read error may be responsible. V usage is TRBV7-7 and J usage is TRBJ2-1; 11 nucleotides line up with TRBD2. The CDR3 runs to 17 residues. Germline CDR1 reads SSHAT; CDR2 reads FNYEAQ (reference sequence). The chain's CDR3 is CASSLRPLAGGYNEQFF. For the CDR3, the DNA is TGTGCTAGCAGCTTGAGGCCCCTAGCGGGAGGATACAATGAGCAGTTCTTC.

A single count supports this clone. The chain carries TRBV3-1 (or the pseudogene TRBV3-2) and TRBJ1-6, with a possible D match to TRBD1 (5 bases). This CDR3 region has 15 residues. Looked up from germline, CDR1 is LGHDT and CDR2 is YNNKEL (reference sequence). V dropped 1 base and J dropped 5 bases, with 9 bases sitting between them. The DNA for the CDR3 is TGTGCCAGCAGCCAAGGTGGAGGGGATAATTCACCCCTCCACTTT. Encoded protein: CASSQGGGDNSPLHF.

This clone was observed a handful of times. The chain recombines TRBV6-4 with TRBJ2-7; the D gene is possibly TRBD1 (7 bases). Germline V CDR1 and CDR2: MRHNA, SNTAGT. The CDR3 has 14 amino acids. Trimming left V 8 bases short and J 3 bases short, with 17 bases between. As DNA, the CDR3 is TGTGCCAGCGCCCCAGGGGGGTTACTCTACGAGCAGTACGTC. Encoded protein: CASAPGGLLYEQYV.

This chain joins TRBV7-3 and TRBJ2-1; TRBD2 matches at 14 bases. Germline CDR1 SGHTA, CDR2 FQGTGA. This CDR3 has 15 residues. V lost 4 bases to trimming and J lost 9 bases; unmatched junction nucleotides: 5. The CDR3 reads CASSSTSGREGEQFF. In nucleotides, the CDR3 is TGTGCCAGCAGCTCGACTAGCGGGAGGGAAGGTGAGCAGTTCTTC.

V usage is TRBV28 and J usage is TRBJ2-1, with 7 bases lining up with TRBD1. The CDR3 is 11 residues long. Germline assignment: CDR1 MDHEN and CDR2 SYDVKM. V was clipped by 6 bases and J by 13 bases; unmatched bases: 6. CDR3 sequence: CASSLDRVQFF. DNA of the CDR3: TGTGCCAGCAGCCTAGACAGGGTCCAGTTCTTC. Variable domain in full (rest from reference TRBV28 and TRBJ2-1): DVKVTQSSRYLVKRTGEKVFLECVQDMDHENMFWYRQDPGLGLRLIYFSYDVKMKEKGDIPEGYSVSREKKERFSLILESASTNQTSMYLCASSLDRVQFFGPGTRLTVL.

V and J are TRBV6-1 and TRBJ1-5, with unresolved D. Trimming shortened V by 3 bases and J by 1 base, and 10 bases separated the two germline ends. Per germline, CDR1 MNHNS and CDR2 SASEGT. The CDR3 runs 15 residues. The CDR3 nucleotides are TGTGCCAGCAGTGAGACATATTTGAGCAATCAGCCCCAGCATTTT. Translation: CASSETYLSNQPQHF.

The chain links TRBV28 to TRBJ1-1; 7 nucleotides align to TRBD1. This CDR3 has 13 amino acids. The junction had 4 bases not matched to a gene; V was cut back by 5 bases and J by 4 bases. Germline values: CDR1 MDHEN, CDR2 SYDVKM. CDR3 nucleotides: TGTGCCAGCAGTACCGCAGGGGGCACTGAAGCTTTCTTT. This encodes CASSTAGGTEAFF.

V usage is TRBV25-1 and J usage is TRBJ1-2; a possible D gene is TRBD1 (6 bases). Trimming stripped 2 bases from V and 1 base from J, with 8 bases between. The germline gives CDR1 MGHDK, CDR2 SYGVNS. This CDR3 comprises 14 residues. CDR3 loop: CASSEGDNNYGYTF. CDR3 nucleotide sequence: TGTGCCAGCAGTGAAGGGGACAATAACTATGGCTACACCTTC.

The V and J genes are TRBV20-1 and TRBJ2-3, with D unresolved. The V end was cut by 5 bases, the J end by 3 bases, with 3 bases between. The CDR3 is 10 amino acids. CDR1 DFQATT and CDR2 SNEGSKA come from the germline V gene (reference sequence). CDR3 coding DNA: TGCAGTGCTCGGACAGATACGCAGTATTTT. Protein sequence: CSARTDTQYF.

J is TRBJ2-5 and V is TRBV2, with 7 bases that match TRBD1. CDR1 SNHLY and CDR2 FYNNEI come from the germline V gene. This CDR3 has 15 residues. Unmatched junction bases numbered 7, after V lost 6 bases and J lost 0 bases. CDR3 protein: CASRGDRQNQETQYF. CDR3 sequence (DNA): TGTGCCAGCAGAGGGGACAGACAAAACCAAGAGACCCAGTACTTC.

This clone was observed a few times. The CDR3: CASSTRGTSGASSYNEQFF. The CDR3 DNA follows: TGTGCCAGCAGCACCCGGGGGACTAGCGGGGCCAGCTCCTACAATGAGCAGTTCTTC. The chain uses TRBV9 and TRBJ2-1; TRBD2 agrees at 13 bases. The CDR3 consists of 19 residues. Per the germline V gene, CDR1 is SGDLS and CDR2 is YYNGEE. The J segment lost 0 bases and the V segment lost 4 bases, leaving 10 bases of the junction unmatched.

This clone was recorded only once. The CDR3 DNA reads TGTGCCAGCAGCGTAGGCAGGGGGCAGGATTCACCCCTCCACTTT. Its translation is CASSVGRGQDSPLHF. V usage is TRBV9 and J usage is TRBJ1-6; TRBD1 aligns across 8 bases. Per germline, CDR1 SGDLS and CDR2 YYNGEE. V lost 0 bases and J lost 8; bases outside the gene matches: 4. The CDR3 covers 15 residues. The whole variable domain, filled in from reference TRBV9 and TRBJ1-6, reads DSGVTQTPKHLITATGQRVTLRCSPRSGDLSVYWYQQSLDQGLQFLIQYYNGEERAKGNILERFSAQQFPDLHSELNLSSLELGDSALYFCASSVGRGQDSPLHFGNGTRLTVT.

The chain joins TRBV10-2 to TRBJ1-1, with 7 positions matching TRBD1. The CDR3 runs 12 residues. CDR1 WSHSY and CDR2 SAAADI come from the germline V gene. With V trimmed by 7 bases and J by 8 bases, 7 bases remained unmatched. This CDR3 reads CASTPNRGEAFF. DNA of the CDR3: TGCGCCAGCACACCAAACAGGGGAGAAGCTTTCTTT.

V gene TRBV15 combines with J gene TRBJ1-5; TRBD1 matches 8 bases. This CDR3 is 14 amino acids long. The trim removed 9 bases at V and 0 bases at J, leaving 4 bases unmatched. From germline, CDR1 is LNHNV and CDR2 YYDKDF (reference sequence). The CDR3 DNA reads as TGTGCCACTGACAGGGGCTATAGCAATCAGCCCCAGCATTTT. Protein: CATDRGYSNQPQHF.

The chain recombines TRBV28 with TRBJ1-6; 9 nucleotides agree with TRBD1. Germline CDR1 MDHEN, CDR2 SYDVKM. V was clipped by 6 bases and J by 6 bases; unmatched bases: 6. The CDR3 is 15 amino acids. CDR3 bases: TGTGCCAGCAGACCGACAGGGGGATTTAATTCACCCCTCCACTTT. Its translation is CASRPTGGFNSPLHF.

The CDR3 loop is CASSLNYQPQHF. CDR3 DNA: TGTGCCAGTAGTCTCAACTATCAGCCCCAGCATTTT. The chain combines TRBV19 with TRBJ1-5; no reliable D call. Germline V gene data show CDR1 as LNHDA and CDR2 as SQIVND (reference sequence). The CDR3 consists of 12 residues. V gave up 5 bases and J gave up 5 bases, with 7 bases separating them.

With regard to this clone: One end of the junction is discordant with germline, which a read error may explain. The chain carries TRBV5-4 and TRBJ2-2, with 8 bases fitting TRBD1. Looked up from germline, CDR1 is SGHNT and CDR2 is YYREEE (reference sequence). This CDR3 contains 17 residues. Written as DNA, the CDR3 is TGTGCCAGCAGCTCGAGTATAGGACAGGGACACACCGGAGAGCTGTTTTTT. Translating gives CASSSSIGQGHTGELFF.

This clone came up a few times. The genes are TRBV5-1 and TRBJ2-5, with 9 bases identical to TRBD2. The J segment lost 5 bases and the V segment lost 0 bases, leaving 8 bases of the junction unmatched. There are 16 residues in the CDR3. Germline CDR1 is SGHRS and CDR2 is YFSETQ. CDR3: CASSLGGSGSLETQYF. The CDR3 nucleotides read TGCGCCAGCAGCTTGGGGGGTAGCGGGAGTCTCGAGACCCAGTACTTC.

The V gene is TRBV27, the J gene TRBJ2-2; D unclear. V was trimmed by 6 bases and J by 1 base, leaving 3 bases between them. The CDR3 loop spans 12 amino acids. From germline, CDR1 is MNHEY and CDR2 SMNVEV (reference sequence). CDR3 DNA: TGTGCCAGCAGCAGGAACACCGGGGAGCTGTTTTTT. It specifies CASSRNTGELFF.

The V call is TRBV19, the J call TRBJ1-6, with a tentative D call TRBD1 (5 bases). Looked up from germline, CDR1 is LNHDA and CDR2 is SQIVND (reference sequence). Trimming took 6 bases from V and 10 from J, leaving 10 bases between them. CDR3 length equals 12 residues. Here the CDR3 reads CASSAGWSPLHF. CDR3 coding DNA: TGTGCCAGTAGCGCAGGGTGGTCACCCCTCCACTTT.

V and J are TRBV19 and TRBJ1-1; D gene uncertain. The ends were cut back, 5 bases at V and 1 base at J, with 11 bases in the middle. This CDR3 region has 14 residues. Germline V gives CDR1 LNHDA, CDR2 SQIVND (reference sequence). This chain's CDR3 is CASSAPKRNTEAFF. CDR3 DNA sequence: TGTGCCAGTAGTGCCCCGAAGAGGAACACTGAAGCTTTCTTT. The entire variable domain, with the rest obtained from reference TRBV19 and TRBJ1-1, is as follows: DGGITQSPKYLFRKEGQNVTLSCEQNLNHDAMYWYRQDPGQGLRLIYYSQIVNDFQKGDIAEGYSVSREKKESFPLTVTSAQKNPTAFYLCASSAPKRNTEAFFGQGTRLTVV.

The CDR3 is CASSKGQGALFEQFF. The CDR3 region has the DNA TGCGCCAGCAGCAAGGGACAGGGGGCCCTGTTTGAGCAGTTCTTC. The chain couples TRBV5-1 to TRBJ2-1; 12 bases are a match to TRBD1. Per the germline V gene, CDR1 is SGHRS and CDR2 is YFSETQ. This CDR3 spans 15 amino acids. With V trimmed by 4 bases and J by 9 bases, 8 bases remained unmatched.

This rearrangement joins TRBV3-1 (or the pseudogene TRBV3-2) to TRBJ2-1; D is uncertain. Trimming removed 3 bases from V and 10 bases from J, with 7 bases in between. Germline V gene lookup returns CDR1 LGHDT and CDR2 YNNKEL (reference sequence). CDR3 length equals 11 residues. The CDR3 coding sequence is TGTGCCAGCAGCCACGCGGCGGAGCAGTTCTTC. Translated, it gives CASSHAAEQFF.

The chain joins TRBV2 to TRBJ2-1; D perhaps matches TRBD2 (6 bases). CDR1 SNHLY and CDR2 FYNNEI come from the germline V gene. The CDR3 spans 13 residues. The germline V and J ends were trimmed by 2 bases and 7 bases, with 9 bases remaining between them. This chain's CDR3 is CASSEPGSNEQFF. The CDR3, as DNA: TGTGCCAGCAGTGAACCCGGGAGTAATGAGCAGTTCTTC.

The chain uses TRBV5-1 and TRBJ2-2; 10 nucleotides align to TRBD2. The CDR3 has 16 amino acids. Germline loops: CDR1 SGHRS, CDR2 YFSETQ. Germline trimming cut 1 base from V and 1 base from J; bases unmatched to any gene: 1. In nucleotides, the CDR3 is TGCGCCAGCAGCTTGAGGACTAGCGGGAACACCGGGGAGCTGTTTTTT. Its protein is CASSLRTSGNTGELFF.

The genes are TRBV28 and TRBJ1-5, with D unresolved. This CDR3 region has 18 residues. CDR1 MDHEN and CDR2 SYDVKM come from the germline V gene. Trimming removed 3 bases at V and 4 bases at J, with 22 bases between. The CDR3 loop reads CASSFFGVMSGKNQPQHF. The CDR3 bases are TGTGCCAGCAGTTTTTTTGGCGTCATGTCAGGAAAAAATCAGCCCCAGCATTTT.

The V gene is TRBV5-6, the J gene TRBJ1-3, with D maybe TRBD1 (5 bases). V lost 4 bases to trimming and J lost 2 bases, with 16 bases between them. This CDR3 comprises 16 residues. The germline V gene encodes CDR1 SGHDT and CDR2 YYEEEE. The CDR3 spells CASSLQGPVPGNTIYF. DNA for the CDR3: TGTGCCAGCAGCCTTCAGGGCCCCGTCCCTGGAAACACCATATATTTT.